Listed below are T cell receptor beta chains from one sample, sequenced in a study of STAT5B mutations in CD4+ large granular lymphocyte leukemia. Method: immunoSEQ multiplex PCR; TCRdb's copy keeps in-frame clones and lacks some. The sample carries about 24,000 clones, 72% recorded once. Specimen: CD4+ T cells from blood buffy coats. The receptors originated from a human donor in good health. Each CDR3 is given with its conserved first and last residue. Each record gives: D gene, J gene, V gene, clone size, CDR3 protein, CDR3 DNA. The D gene is left open where the match is weak. A row's size may be missing; if present it is once, few, many or a size class.

d_gene: NA; j_gene: TRBJ1-2; v_gene: TRBV30; abundance: few; CDR3aa: CAWSSGHRAGYTF; CDR3nt: TGTGCCTGGAGTTCGGGACACAGGGCTGGCTACACCTTC
d_gene: TRBD1; j_gene: TRBJ1-2; v_gene: TRBV4-2; abundance: NA; CDR3aa: CASSQGGGQGGRYTF; CDR3nt: TGTGCCAGCAGCCAAGGGGGGGGACAGGGGGGTAGGTACACCTTC
d_gene: NA; j_gene: TRBJ1-6; v_gene: TRBV28; abundance: NA; CDR3aa: CASRIQVSPLHF; CDR3nt: TGTGCCAGCAGGATACAGGTTTCACCCCTCCACTTT
d_gene: NA; j_gene: TRBJ2-3; v_gene: TRBV5-1; abundance: NA; CDR3aa: CASSLTPGSTDTQYF; CDR3nt: TGCGCCAGCAGCCTAACTCCAGGGAGCACAGATACGCAGTATTTT
d_gene: NA; j_gene: TRBJ1-5; v_gene: TRBV10-3; abundance: NA; CDR3aa: CAISDRNNQPQHF; CDR3nt: TGTGCCATCAGTGATAGGAACAATCAGCCCCAGCATTTT
d_gene: TRBD1; j_gene: TRBJ1-2; v_gene: TRBV5-1; abundance: NA; CDR3aa: CASSLAGGQGRGDGYTF; CDR3nt: TGCGCCAGCAGCTTGGCAGGGGGACAGGGCAGGGGAGATGGCTACACCTTC
d_gene: NA; j_gene: TRBJ2-1; v_gene: TRBV29-1; abundance: NA; CDR3aa: CSVEFVAGAGYNEQFF; CDR3nt: TGCAGCGTTGAATTCGTTGCGGGGGCCGGGTACAATGAGCAGTTCTTC
d_gene: TRBD1; j_gene: TRBJ1-1; v_gene: TRBV19; abundance: NA; CDR3aa: CASKIGGQGNTEAFF; CDR3nt: TGTGCCAGCAAGATTGGGGGACAGGGAAACACTGAAGCTTTCTTT
d_gene: TRBD1; j_gene: TRBJ1-2; v_gene: TRBV5-4; abundance: NA; CDR3aa: CASSLYRGQGGYTF; CDR3nt: TGTGCCAGCAGCTTGTACAGGGGGCAGGGGGGCTACACCTTC
d_gene: NA; j_gene: TRBJ2-3; v_gene: TRBV7-3; abundance: NA; CDR3aa: CASSENGDTQYF; CDR3nt: TGTGCCAGCAGCGAAAACGGAGATACGCAGTATTTT
d_gene: TRBD1; j_gene: TRBJ1-1; v_gene: TRBV10-3; abundance: NA; CDR3aa: CAIRGDRGGTEAFF; CDR3nt: TGTGCCATCAGGGGCGACAGGGGTGGAACTGAAGCTTTCTTT
d_gene: NA; j_gene: TRBJ1-1; v_gene: TRBV28; abundance: few; CDR3aa: CASSSWEREAFF; CDR3nt: TGTGCCAGCAGTTCTTGGGAGAGAGAAGCTTTCTTT
d_gene: TRBD2; j_gene: TRBJ2-1; v_gene: TRBV11-2; abundance: NA; CDR3aa: CASSSFRGVDNEQFF; CDR3nt: TGTGCCAGCAGCTCATTTCGGGGGGTGGACAATGAGCAGTTCTTC
d_gene: TRBD2; j_gene: TRBJ2-7; v_gene: TRBV2; abundance: NA; CDR3aa: CASRGSGGIYEQYF; CDR3nt: TGTGCCAGCAGGGGGAGCGGGGGTATCTACGAGCAGTACTTC
d_gene: TRBD1; j_gene: TRBJ2-1; v_gene: TRBV5-4; abundance: NA; CDR3aa: CASSIGQGRNNEQFF; CDR3nt: TGTGCCAGCAGCATTGGACAGGGGCGCAACAATGAGCAGTTCTTC
d_gene: TRBD2; j_gene: TRBJ2-3; v_gene: TRBV13; abundance: NA; CDR3aa: CASSLGLAGGPDTDTQYF; CDR3nt: TGTGCCAGCAGCTTGGGACTAGCGGGGGGGCCCGACACAGATACGCAGTATTTT
d_gene: NA; j_gene: TRBJ1-1; v_gene: TRBV6-5; abundance: NA; CDR3aa: CASSYDPNTEAFF; CDR3nt: TGTGCCAGCAGCTATGACCCGAACACTGAAGCTTTCTTT
d_gene: NA; j_gene: TRBJ1-2; v_gene: TRBV5-4; abundance: NA; CDR3aa: CASSLVPEYNYGYTF; CDR3nt: TGTGCCAGCAGCTTGGTCCCAGAATATAACTATGGCTACACCTTC
d_gene: TRBD2; j_gene: TRBJ2-7; v_gene: TRBV4-3; abundance: few; CDR3aa: CASSQDWSGGSYEQYF; CDR3nt: TGCGCCAGCAGCCAAGATTGGAGCGGGGGATCCTACGAGCAGTACTTC
d_gene: NA; j_gene: TRBJ2-3; v_gene: TRBV7-2; abundance: NA; CDR3aa: CASNQLSTDTQYF; CDR3nt: TGTGCCAGCAACCAACTGTCCACAGATACGCAGTATTTT
d_gene: TRBD1; j_gene: TRBJ1-5; v_gene: TRBV5-5; abundance: NA; CDR3aa: CASSLTGGASNQPQHF; CDR3nt: TGTGCCAGCAGCCTTACAGGGGGGGCGAGCAATCAGCCCCAGCATTTT
d_gene: TRBD2; j_gene: TRBJ2-4; v_gene: TRBV5-4; abundance: NA; CDR3aa: CASSSGGGYGVAKNIQYF; CDR3nt: TGTGCCAGCAGCTCCGGGGGGGGTTATGGGGTAGCCAAAAACATTCAGTACTTC
d_gene: NA; j_gene: TRBJ2-1; v_gene: TRBV2; abundance: NA; CDR3aa: CASAGYSYNEQFF; CDR3nt: TGTGCCAGCGCGGGGTACTCCTACAATGAGCAGTTCTTC
d_gene: NA; j_gene: TRBJ1-5; v_gene: TRBV5-5; abundance: medium-sized; CDR3aa: CASSLLWDQPQHF; CDR3nt: TGTGCCAGCAGCTTGCTTTGGGATCAGCCCCAGCATTTT
d_gene: NA; j_gene: TRBJ2-3; v_gene: TRBV7-6; abundance: NA; CDR3aa: CASSLRVGTTDTQYF; CDR3nt: TGTGCCAGCAGCTTACGGGTCGGGACCACAGATACGCAGTATTTT
d_gene: TRBD1; j_gene: TRBJ1-6; v_gene: TRBV19; abundance: NA; CDR3aa: CATKGQGDSPLHF; CDR3nt: TGTGCCACTAAGGGACAGGGGGACTCACCCCTCCACTTT
d_gene: NA; j_gene: TRBJ1-1; v_gene: TRBV11-2; abundance: NA; CDR3aa: CASSLVIGGVTLAEAFF; CDR3nt: TGTGCCAGCAGCTTAGTAATAGGGGGGGTCACACTGGCTGAAGCTTTCTTT
d_gene: NA; j_gene: TRBJ2-3; v_gene: TRBV5-1; abundance: NA; CDR3aa: CASSQSRGGGTDTQYF; CDR3nt: TGCGCCAGCAGCCAAAGCCGAGGGGGGGGCACAGATACGCAGTATTTT
d_gene: NA; j_gene: TRBJ2-2; v_gene: TRBV7-9; abundance: NA; CDR3aa: CASSLLAGITGELFF; CDR3nt: TGTGCCAGCAGCTTATTGGCAGGGATCACCGGGGAGCTGTTTTTT
d_gene: TRBD1; j_gene: TRBJ2-4; v_gene: TRBV2; abundance: NA; CDR3aa: CASSERTGGKDIQYF; CDR3nt: TGTGCCAGCAGTGAAAGGACAGGGGGCAAGGACATTCAGTACTTC
d_gene: NA; j_gene: TRBJ1-1; v_gene: TRBV4-1; abundance: NA; CDR3aa: CASSQHHGGWGTEAFF; CDR3nt: TGCGCCAGCAGCCAACACCACGGCGGGTGGGGCACTGAAGCTTTCTTT
d_gene: TRBD2; j_gene: TRBJ2-3; v_gene: TRBV4-2; abundance: NA; CDR3aa: CASSPDGFSGEYF; CDR3nt: TGTGCCAGCAGCCCAGATGGGTTCAGCGGGGAGTATTTT
d_gene: NA; j_gene: TRBJ1-1; v_gene: TRBV29-1; abundance: NA; CDR3aa: CSVDAAMNTEAFF; CDR3nt: TGCAGCGTTGACGCTGCGATGAACACTGAAGCTTTCTTT